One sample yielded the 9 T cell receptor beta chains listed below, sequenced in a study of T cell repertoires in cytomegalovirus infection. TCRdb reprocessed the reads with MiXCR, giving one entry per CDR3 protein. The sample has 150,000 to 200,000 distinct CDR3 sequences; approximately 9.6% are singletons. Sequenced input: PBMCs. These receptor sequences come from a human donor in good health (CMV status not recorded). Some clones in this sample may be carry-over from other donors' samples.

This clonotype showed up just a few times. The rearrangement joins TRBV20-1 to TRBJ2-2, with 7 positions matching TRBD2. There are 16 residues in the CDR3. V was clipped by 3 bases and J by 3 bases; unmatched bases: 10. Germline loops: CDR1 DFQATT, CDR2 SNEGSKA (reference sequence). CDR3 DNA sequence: TGCAGTGCTAGGCCCTACGGGCGGGAGTACACCGGGGAGCTGTTTTTT. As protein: CSARPYGREYTGELFF.

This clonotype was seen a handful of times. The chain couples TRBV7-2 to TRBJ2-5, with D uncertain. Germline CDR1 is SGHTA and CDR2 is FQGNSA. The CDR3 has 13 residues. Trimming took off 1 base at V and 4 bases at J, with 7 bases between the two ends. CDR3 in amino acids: CASSLVWRETQYF. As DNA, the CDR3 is TGTGCCAGCAGCTTAGTTTGGAGAGAGACCCAGTACTTC.

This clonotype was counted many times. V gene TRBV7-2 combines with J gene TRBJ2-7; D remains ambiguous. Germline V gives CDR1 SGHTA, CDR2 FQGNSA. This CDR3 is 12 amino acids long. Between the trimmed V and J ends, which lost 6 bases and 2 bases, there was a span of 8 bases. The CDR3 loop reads CASSPHTYEQYF. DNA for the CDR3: TGTGCCAGCAGTCCACACACCTACGAGCAGTACTTC.

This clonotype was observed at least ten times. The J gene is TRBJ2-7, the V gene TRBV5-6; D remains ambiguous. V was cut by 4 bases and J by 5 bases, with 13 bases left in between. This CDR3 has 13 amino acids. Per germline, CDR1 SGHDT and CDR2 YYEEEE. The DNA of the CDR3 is TGTGCCAGCAGCCCTGCTTGGGGTGACGAGCAGTACTTC. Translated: CASSPAWGDEQYF.

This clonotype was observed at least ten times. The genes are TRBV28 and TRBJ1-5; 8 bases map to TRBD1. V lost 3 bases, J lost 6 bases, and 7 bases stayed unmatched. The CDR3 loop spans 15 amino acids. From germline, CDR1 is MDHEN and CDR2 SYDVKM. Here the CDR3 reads CASSFFDRGRQPQHF. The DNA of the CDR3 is TGTGCCAGCAGTTTTTTCGACAGGGGTCGTCAGCCCCAGCATTTT. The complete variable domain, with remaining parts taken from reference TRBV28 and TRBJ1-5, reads DVKVTQSSRYLVKRTGEKVFLECVQDMDHENMFWYRQDPGLGLRLIYFSYDVKMKEKGDIPEGYSVSREKKERFSLILESASTNQTSMYLCASSFFDRGRQPQHFGDGTRLSIL.

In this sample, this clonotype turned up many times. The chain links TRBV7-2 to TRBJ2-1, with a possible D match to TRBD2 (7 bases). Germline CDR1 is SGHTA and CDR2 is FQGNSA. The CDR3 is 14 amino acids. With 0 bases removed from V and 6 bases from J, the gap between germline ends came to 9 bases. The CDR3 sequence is CASSLAGGANEQFF. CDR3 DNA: TGTGCCAGCAGCTTAGCGGGGGGGGCCAATGAGCAGTTCTTC.

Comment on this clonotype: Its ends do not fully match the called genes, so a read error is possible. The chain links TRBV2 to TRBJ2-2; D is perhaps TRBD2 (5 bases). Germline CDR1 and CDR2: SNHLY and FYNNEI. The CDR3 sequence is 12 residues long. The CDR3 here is CASSDLLGEPFF. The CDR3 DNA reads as TGTGCCAGCAGTGACCTCCTCGGGGAGCCGTTTTTT.

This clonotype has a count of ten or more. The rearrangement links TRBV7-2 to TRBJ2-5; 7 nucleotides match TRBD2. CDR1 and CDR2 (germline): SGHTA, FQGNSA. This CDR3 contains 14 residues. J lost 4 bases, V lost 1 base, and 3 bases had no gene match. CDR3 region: CASSLGPGGETQYF. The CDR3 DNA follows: TGTGCCAGCAGCTTAGGACCGGGGGGAGAGACCCAGTACTTC.

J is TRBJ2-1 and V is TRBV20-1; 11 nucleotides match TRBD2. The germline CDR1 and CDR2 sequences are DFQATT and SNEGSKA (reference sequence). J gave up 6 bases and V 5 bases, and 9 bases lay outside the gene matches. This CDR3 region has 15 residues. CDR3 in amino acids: CSAWGGTSGSNEQFF. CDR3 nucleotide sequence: TGCAGTGCTTGGGGGGGAACTAGCGGGAGCAATGAGCAGTTCTTC.